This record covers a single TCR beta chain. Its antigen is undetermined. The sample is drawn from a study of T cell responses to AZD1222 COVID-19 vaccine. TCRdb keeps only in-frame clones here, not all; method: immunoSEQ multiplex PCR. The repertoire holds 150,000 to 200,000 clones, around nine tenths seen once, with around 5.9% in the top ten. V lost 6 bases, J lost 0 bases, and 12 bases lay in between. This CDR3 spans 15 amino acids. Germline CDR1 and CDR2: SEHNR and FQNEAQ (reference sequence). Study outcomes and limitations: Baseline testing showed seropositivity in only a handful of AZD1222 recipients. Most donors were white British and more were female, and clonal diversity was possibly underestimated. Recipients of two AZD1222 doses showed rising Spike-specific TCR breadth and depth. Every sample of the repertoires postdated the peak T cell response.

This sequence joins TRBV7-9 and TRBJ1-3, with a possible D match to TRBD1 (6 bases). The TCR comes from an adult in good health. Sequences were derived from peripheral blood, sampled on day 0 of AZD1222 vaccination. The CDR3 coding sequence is TGTGCCAGCAGTGCCAGGGGCAGCTCTGGAAACACCATATATTTT. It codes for CASSARGSSGNTIYF. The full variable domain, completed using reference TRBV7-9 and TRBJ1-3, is DTGVSQNPRHKITKRGQNVTFRCDPISEHNRLYWYRQTLGQGPEFLTYFQNEAQLEKSRLLSDRFSAERPKGSFSTLEIQRTEQGDSAMYLCASSARGSSGNTIYFGEGSWLTVV.